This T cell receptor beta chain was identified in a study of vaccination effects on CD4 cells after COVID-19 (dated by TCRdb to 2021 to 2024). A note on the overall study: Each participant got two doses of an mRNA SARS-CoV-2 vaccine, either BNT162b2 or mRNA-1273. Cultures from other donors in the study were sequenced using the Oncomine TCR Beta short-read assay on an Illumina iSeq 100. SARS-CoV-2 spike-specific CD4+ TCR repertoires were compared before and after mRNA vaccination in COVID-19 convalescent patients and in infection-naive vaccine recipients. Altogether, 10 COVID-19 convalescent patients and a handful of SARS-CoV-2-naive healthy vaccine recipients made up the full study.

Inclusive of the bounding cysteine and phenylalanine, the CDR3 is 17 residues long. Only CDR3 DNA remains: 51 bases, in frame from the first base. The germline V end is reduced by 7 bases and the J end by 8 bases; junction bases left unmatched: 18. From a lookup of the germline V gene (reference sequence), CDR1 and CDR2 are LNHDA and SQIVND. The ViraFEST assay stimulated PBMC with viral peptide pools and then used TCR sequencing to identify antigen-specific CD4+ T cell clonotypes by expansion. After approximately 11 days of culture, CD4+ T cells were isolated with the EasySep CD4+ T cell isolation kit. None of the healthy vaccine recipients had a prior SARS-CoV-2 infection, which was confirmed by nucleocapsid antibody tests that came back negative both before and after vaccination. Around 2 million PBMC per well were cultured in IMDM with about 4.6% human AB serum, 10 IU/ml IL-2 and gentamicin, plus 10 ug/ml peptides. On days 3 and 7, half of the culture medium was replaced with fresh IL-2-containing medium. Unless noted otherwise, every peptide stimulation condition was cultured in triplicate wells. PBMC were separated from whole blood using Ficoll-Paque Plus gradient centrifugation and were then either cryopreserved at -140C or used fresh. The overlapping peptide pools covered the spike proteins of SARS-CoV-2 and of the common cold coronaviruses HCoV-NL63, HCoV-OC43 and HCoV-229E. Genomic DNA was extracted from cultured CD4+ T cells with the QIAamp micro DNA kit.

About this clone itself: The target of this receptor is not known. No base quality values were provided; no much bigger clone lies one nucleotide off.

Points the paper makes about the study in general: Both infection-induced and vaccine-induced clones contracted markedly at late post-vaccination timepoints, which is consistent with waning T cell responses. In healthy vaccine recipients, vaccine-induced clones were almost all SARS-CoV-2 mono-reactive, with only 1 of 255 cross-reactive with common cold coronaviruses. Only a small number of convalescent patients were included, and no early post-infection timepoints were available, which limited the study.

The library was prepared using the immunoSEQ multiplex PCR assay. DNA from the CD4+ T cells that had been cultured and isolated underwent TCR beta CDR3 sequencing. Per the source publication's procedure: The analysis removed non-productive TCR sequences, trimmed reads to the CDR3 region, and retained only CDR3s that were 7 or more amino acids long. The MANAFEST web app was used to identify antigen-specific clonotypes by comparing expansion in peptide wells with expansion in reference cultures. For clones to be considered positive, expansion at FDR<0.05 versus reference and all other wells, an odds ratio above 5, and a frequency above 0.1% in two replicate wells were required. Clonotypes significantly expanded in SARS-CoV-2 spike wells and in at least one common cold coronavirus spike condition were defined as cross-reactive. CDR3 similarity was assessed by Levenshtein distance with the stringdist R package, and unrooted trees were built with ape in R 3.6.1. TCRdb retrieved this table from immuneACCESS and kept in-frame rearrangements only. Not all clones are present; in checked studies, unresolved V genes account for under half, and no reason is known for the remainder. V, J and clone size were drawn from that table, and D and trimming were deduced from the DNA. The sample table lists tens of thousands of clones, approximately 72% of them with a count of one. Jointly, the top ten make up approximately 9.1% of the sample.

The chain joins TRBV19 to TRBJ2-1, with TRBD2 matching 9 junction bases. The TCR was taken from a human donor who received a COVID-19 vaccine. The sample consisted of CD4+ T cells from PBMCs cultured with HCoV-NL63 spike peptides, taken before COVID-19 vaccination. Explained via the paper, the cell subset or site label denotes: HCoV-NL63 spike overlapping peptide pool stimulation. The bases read TGTGCCAGTATGGGAGGGCAGGGGACGACTAGCGGCTATGAGCAGTTCTTC. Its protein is CASMGGQGTTSGYEQFF.